A selection of T cell receptor beta chains follows, all from one sample in a study of blood T cells in healthy people across ages. MiXCR, applied by TCRdb to the 5' RACE reads, yields one record per CDR3 protein. The sample consists of about 1.1 million distinct CDR3 sequences, less than 45% of them appearing once. The source material was blood. These TCRs come from a young man in good health. The CDR3 runs from the conserved cysteine through the conserved F or W. The order of the fields is V gene, J gene, clone size, CDR3 length, D gene, CDR3 protein, CDR3 DNA. D genes are given only for firm matches. Clone size is not always given. Where it is, it says once, few, many or a class for expanded clones.

TRBV7-6,TRBJ2-5,few,14,.,CASSLRAGQETQYF,TGTGCCAGCAGCTTACGGGCGGGGCAAGAGACCCAGTACTTC
TRBV20-1,TRBJ1-1,few,12,TRBD1,CKVKTGDTEAFF,TGCAAGGTGAAGACAGGGGACACTGAAGCTTTCTTT
TRBV5-1,TRBJ1-2,few,15,.,CASSPGRGVSSGYTF,TGCGCCAGCAGCCCCGGTAGAGGGGTATCCTCTGGCTACACCTTC
TRBV12-5,TRBJ1-5,.,17,.,CASGLLQPGYSNQPQHF,TGTGCTAGTGGTTTGTTGCAACCGGGCTATAGCAATCAGCCCCAGCATTTT
TRBV6-1,TRBJ1-4,.,14,.,CASSDGSVGEKLFF,TGTGCCAGCAGTGATGGGTCAGTGGGTGAAAAACTGTTTTTT
TRBV7-2,TRBJ1-2,.,15,TRBD1,CASSLATGQGYGYTF,TGTGCCAGCAGCTTAGCAACGGGACAGGGTTATGGCTACACCTTC
TRBV7-3,TRBJ2-2,few,14,.,CASSLGSPTGELFF,TGTGCCAGCAGCTTAGGTTCGCCCACCGGGGAGCTGTTTTTT
TRBV11-1,TRBJ1-1,.,15,TRBD1,CASSLAWQGGTEAFF,TGTGCCAGCAGCTTAGCGTGGCAGGGGGGCACTGAAGCTTTCTTT
TRBV12-3/TRBV12-4,TRBJ2-3,.,16,TRBD2,CASSFQTSGGTDTQYF,TGTGCCAGCAGTTTCCAGACTAGCGGGGGCACAGATACGCAGTATTTT
TRBV5-4,TRBJ2-7,few,14,.,CASSLGPNSYEQYF,TGTGCCAGCAGCCTCGGGCCTAACTCCTACGAGCAGTACTTC
TRBV4-3,TRBJ1-4,few,16,.,CASSQEPGALNEKLFF,TGCGCCAGCAGCCAAGAACCGGGGGCCCTTAATGAAAAACTGTTTTTT
TRBV2,TRBJ2-3,.,17,TRBD1,CASSKLQGTTYTDTQYF,TGTGCCAGCAGTAAGTTACAGGGGACGACTTACACAGATACGCAGTATTTT
TRBV27,TRBJ2-1,.,16,TRBD1,CASSLPPGTGNNEQFF,TGTGCCAGCAGTTTACCCCCCGGGACAGGGAACAATGAGCAGTTCTTC
TRBV29-1,TRBJ2-1,.,14,TRBD1,CSGQIGQGAETQFF,TGCAGCGGTCAGATAGGACAGGGGGCAGAGACCCAGTTCTTC
TRBV6-2/TRBV6-3,TRBJ2-1,.,16,.,CASSYKTRVPSNEQFF,TGTGCCAGCAGTTACAAGACCCGGGTCCCGAGCAATGAGCAGTTCTTC
TRBV6-6,TRBJ2-3,few,17,TRBD2,CASSYLPPSGGADTQYF,TGTGCCAGCAGTTACCTCCCGCCTAGCGGGGGGGCCGATACGCAGTATTTT
TRBV7-3,TRBJ1-1,.,12,.,CASSVRGGEAFF,TGTGCCAGCAGCGTACGAGGAGGTGAAGCTTTCTTT
TRBV25-1,TRBJ2-1,.,15,TRBD2,CASSEKPNGGDEQFF,TGTGCCAGCAGTGAGAAGCCCAACGGGGGGGATGAGCAGTTCTTC
TRBV20-1,TRBJ1-5,.,15,TRBD1,CSASGDRGFNQPQHF,TGCAGTGCTAGTGGGGACAGGGGCTTTAATCAGCCCCAGCATTTT
TRBV7-9,TRBJ1-2,.,15,TRBD1,CASLTGDSVIYGYTF,TGTGCCAGCTTAACTGGGGACAGCGTGATCTATGGCTACACCTTC
TRBV5-1,TRBJ2-3,few,16,TRBD2,CASSLLAGANTDTQYF,TGCGCCAGCAGCTTGCTAGCGGGGGCTAACACAGATACGCAGTATTTT
TRBV15,TRBJ1-2,few,15,.,CATRIGGTLNYGYTF,TGTGCCACCAGGATTGGGGGTACCCTTAACTATGGCTACACCTTC
TRBV10-3,TRBJ2-7,.,16,.,CAISESGRTAAYEQYF,TGTGCCATCAGTGAGTCGGGTAGGACAGCCGCCTACGAGCAGTACTTC